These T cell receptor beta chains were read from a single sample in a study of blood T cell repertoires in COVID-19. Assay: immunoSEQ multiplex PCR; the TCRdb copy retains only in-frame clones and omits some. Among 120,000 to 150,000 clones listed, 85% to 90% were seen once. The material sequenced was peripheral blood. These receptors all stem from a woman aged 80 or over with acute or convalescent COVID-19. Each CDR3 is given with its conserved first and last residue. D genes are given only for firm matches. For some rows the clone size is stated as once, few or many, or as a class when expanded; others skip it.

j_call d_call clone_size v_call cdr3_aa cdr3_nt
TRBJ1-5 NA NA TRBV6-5 CASSRGQVNQPQHF TGTGCCAGCAGTCGGGGACAAGTCAATCAGCCCCAGCATTTT
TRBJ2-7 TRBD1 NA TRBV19 CASSNGQGVYEQYF TGTGCCAGTAGTAACGGACAGGGGGTCTACGAGCAGTACTTC
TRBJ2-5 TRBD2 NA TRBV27 CASSLGGVETQYF TGTGCCAGCAGTTTAGGGGGGGTGGAGACCCAGTACTTC
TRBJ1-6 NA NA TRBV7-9 CASSDHRDEAPLHF TGTGCCAGCAGCGACCACAGGGACGAGGCACCCCTCCACTTT
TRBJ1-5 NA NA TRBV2 CASTGGGGQPQHF TGTGCCAGCACTGGGGGGGGTGGTCAGCCCCAGCATTTT
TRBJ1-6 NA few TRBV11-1 CASRRSDGGSLPLHF TGTGCCAGCCGCCGATCGGACGGGGGATCTCTCCCCCTCCACTTT
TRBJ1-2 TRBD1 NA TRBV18 CASSPSGQGGIRNYGYTF TGTGCCAGCTCACCCTCAGGACAGGGGGGAATCCGAAACTATGGCTACACCTTC
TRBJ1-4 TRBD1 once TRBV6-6 CASSFSSGTGSEKLFF TGTGCCAGCAGTTTTTCTTCGGGGACAGGGAGTGAAAAACTGTTTTTT
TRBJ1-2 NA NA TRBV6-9 CASNRLRGYTF TGTGCCAGCAACCGACTTAGGGGCTACACCTTC
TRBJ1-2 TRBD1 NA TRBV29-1 CSVEDYRDSYGYTF TGCAGCGTTGAAGATTACCGGGACAGCTATGGCTACACCTTC
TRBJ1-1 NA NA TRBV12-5 CASGLKRQRGTEAFF TGTGCTAGTGGTTTGAAACGGCAGCGTGGCACTGAAGCTTTCTTT
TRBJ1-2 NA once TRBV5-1 CASSLGVAYGYTF TGCGCCAGCAGCTTGGGAGTTGCCTATGGCTACACCTTC
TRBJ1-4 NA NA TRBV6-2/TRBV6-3 CASSPGGADEKLFF TGTGCCAGCAGCCCTGGGGGGGCGGACGAAAAACTGTTTTTT
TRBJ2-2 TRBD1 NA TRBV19 CASSIVGTANTGELFF TGTGCCAGTAGTATAGTAGGGACAGCGAACACCGGGGAGCTGTTTTTT
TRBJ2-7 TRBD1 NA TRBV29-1 CSVRNGQGREQYF TGCAGCGTCCGAAACGGACAGGGCCGGGAGCAGTACTTC
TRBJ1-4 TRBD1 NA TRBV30 CAWSEGQPWEKLFF TGTGCCTGGAGTGAGGGACAGCCTTGGGAAAAACTGTTTTTT
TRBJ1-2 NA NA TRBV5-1 CASSLEGGNYGYTF TGCGCCAGCAGCTTAGAGGGAGGAAACTATGGCTACACCTTC
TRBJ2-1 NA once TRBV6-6 CASSYTDYNEQFF TGTGCCAGCAGTTATACAGACTACAATGAGCAGTTCTTC
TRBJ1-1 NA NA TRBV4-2 CASSQDSKNTEAFF TGTGCCAGCAGCCAAGATTCAAAGAACACTGAAGCTTTCTTT
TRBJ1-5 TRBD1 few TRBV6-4 CASSGTYPKTGWQPQHF TGTGCCAGCAGTGGCACTTACCCGAAGACAGGGTGGCAGCCCCAGCATTTT
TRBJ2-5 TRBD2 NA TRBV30 CAYSTGTSGGGETQYF TGTGCCTATTCCACCGGGACTAGCGGGGGCGGGGAGACCCAGTACTTC
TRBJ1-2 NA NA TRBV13 CASSSPQHYRVDYGYTF TGTGCCAGCAGCTCACCACAACATTACAGGGTTGACTATGGCTACACCTTC
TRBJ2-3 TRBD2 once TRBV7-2 CASSATSGGGDTQYF TGTGCCAGCAGCGCTACTAGCGGGGGTGGAGATACGCAGTATTTT
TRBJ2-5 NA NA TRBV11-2 CASSVGQSLQETQYF TGTGCCAGCAGCGTCGGACAGAGCCTCCAAGAGACCCAGTACTTC
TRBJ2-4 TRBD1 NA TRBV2 CASGRDRGAKNIQYF TGTGCCAGCGGTCGAGACAGGGGAGCCAAAAACATTCAGTACTTC
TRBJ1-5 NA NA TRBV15 CATSSPNQPQHF TGTGCCACCAGTAGCCCAAATCAGCCCCAGCATTTT
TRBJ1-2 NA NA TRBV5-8 CASVRATNYGYTF TGTGCCAGCGTCAGGGCTACGAACTATGGCTACACCTTC
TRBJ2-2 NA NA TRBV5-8 CASSLTGTILGGELFF TGTGCCAGCAGCTTGACAGGGACCATCCTCGGCGGGGAGCTGTTTTTT
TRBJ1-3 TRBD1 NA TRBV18 CASSAGTGSSGNTIYF TGTGCCAGCTCAGCCGGGACAGGGTCCTCTGGAAACACCATATATTTT
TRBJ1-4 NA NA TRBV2 CASRPGTSNEKLFF TGTGCCAGCAGGCCGGGGACATCTAATGAAAAACTGTTTTTT
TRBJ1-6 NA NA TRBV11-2 CASSRAQPRSNSPLHF TGTGCCAGCAGCCGCGCCCAACCCCGGTCTAATTCACCCCTCCACTTT
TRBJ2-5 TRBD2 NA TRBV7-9 CASSQSGTSGETQYF TGTGCCAGCAGCCAATCCGGGACTAGCGGGGAGACCCAGTACTTC
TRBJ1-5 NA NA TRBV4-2 CASSQRGLRDQPQHF TGTGCCAGCAGCCAAAGGGGACTACGGGATCAGCCCCAGCATTTT
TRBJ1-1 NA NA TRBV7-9 CASSSLGTPFTEAFF TGTGCCAGCAGCTCCCTCGGGACACCTTTCACTGAAGCTTTCTTT
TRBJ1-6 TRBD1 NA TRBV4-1 CASSRAGGTPLHF TGCGCCAGCAGCCGCGCAGGGGGGACACCCCTCCACTTT
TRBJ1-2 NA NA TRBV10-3 CAISERSGIYGYTF TGTGCCATCAGTGAAAGATCGGGGATATATGGCTACACCTTC
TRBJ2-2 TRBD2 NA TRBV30 CAWGGLAGTGELFF TGTGCCTGGGGGGGACTAGCCGGGACCGGGGAGCTGTTTTTT